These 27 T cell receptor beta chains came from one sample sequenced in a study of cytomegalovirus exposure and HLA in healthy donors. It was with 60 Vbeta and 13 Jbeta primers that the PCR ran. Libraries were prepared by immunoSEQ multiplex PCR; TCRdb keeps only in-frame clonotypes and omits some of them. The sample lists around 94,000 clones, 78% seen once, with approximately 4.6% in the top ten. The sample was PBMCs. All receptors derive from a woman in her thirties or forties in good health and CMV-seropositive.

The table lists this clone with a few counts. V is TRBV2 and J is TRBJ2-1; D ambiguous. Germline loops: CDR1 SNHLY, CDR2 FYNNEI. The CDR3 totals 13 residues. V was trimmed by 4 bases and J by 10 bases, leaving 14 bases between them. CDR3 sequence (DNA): TGTGCCAGCAGTGGCCTAAGCACGGAGGAGCAGTTCTTC. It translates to CASSGLSTEEQFF.

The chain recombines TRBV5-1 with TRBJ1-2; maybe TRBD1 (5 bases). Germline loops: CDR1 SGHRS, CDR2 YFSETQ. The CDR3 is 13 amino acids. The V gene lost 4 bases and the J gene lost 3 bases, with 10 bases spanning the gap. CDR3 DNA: TGCGCCAGCAGCGATGCGGGGGACTATGGCTACACCTTC. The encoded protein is CASSDAGDYGYTF.

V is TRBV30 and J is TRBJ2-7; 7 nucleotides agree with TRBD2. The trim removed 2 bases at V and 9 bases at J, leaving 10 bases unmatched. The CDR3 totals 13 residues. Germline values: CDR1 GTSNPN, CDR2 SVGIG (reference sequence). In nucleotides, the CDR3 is TGTGCCTGGAGTCCGGGACTAATCAAAGGGCAGTACTTC. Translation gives CAWSPGLIKGQYF.

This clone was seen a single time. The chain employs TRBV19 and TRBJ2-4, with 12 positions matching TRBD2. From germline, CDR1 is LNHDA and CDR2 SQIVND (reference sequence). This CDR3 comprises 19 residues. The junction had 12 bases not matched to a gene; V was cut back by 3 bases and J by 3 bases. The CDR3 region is CASSMVRLAGDRGKNIQYF. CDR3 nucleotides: TGTGCCAGTAGTATGGTACGACTAGCGGGAGATCGTGGCAAAAACATTCAGTACTTC.

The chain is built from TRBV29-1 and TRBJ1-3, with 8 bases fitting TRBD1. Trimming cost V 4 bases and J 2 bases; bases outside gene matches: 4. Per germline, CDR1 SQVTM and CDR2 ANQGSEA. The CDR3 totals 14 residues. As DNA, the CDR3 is TGCAGCGTTGTCGGACAGGGTACTGGAAACACCATATATTTT. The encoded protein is CSVVGQGTGNTIYF.

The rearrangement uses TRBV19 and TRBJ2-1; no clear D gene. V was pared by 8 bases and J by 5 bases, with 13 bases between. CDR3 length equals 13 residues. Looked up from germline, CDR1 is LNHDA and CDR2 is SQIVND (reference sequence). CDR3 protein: CASVSLGDNEQFF. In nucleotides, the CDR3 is TGTGCCAGTGTGAGTCTAGGAGACAATGAGCAGTTCTTC.

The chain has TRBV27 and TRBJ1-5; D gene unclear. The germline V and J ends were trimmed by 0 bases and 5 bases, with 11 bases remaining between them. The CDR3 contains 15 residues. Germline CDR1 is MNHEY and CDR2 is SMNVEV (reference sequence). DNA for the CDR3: TGTGCCAGCAGTTTATCGTTCCGGGGTCATCAGCCCCAGCATTTT. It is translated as CASSLSFRGHQPQHF.

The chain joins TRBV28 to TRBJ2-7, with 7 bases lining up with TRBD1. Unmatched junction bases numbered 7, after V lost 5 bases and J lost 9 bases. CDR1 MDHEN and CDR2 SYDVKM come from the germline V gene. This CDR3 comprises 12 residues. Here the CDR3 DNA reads TGTGCCAGCAGTGGACAGGAGTCGGTGCAGTACTTC. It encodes CASSGQESVQYF.

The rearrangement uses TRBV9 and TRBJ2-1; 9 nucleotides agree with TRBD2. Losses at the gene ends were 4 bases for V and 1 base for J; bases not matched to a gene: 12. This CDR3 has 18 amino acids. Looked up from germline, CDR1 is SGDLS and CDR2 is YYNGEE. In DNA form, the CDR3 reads TGTGCCAGCAGCACGTCCCCTACTCTAGCGGGATCCTACAATGAGCAGTTCTTC. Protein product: CASSTSPTLAGSYNEQFF.

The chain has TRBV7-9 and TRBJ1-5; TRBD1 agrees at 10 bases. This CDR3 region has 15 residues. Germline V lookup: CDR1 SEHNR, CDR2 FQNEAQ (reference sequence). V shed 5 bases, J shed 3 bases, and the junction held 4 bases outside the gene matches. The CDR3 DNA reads TGTGCCAGCAGCCAAGGGACAGGGGCCAATCAGCCCCAGCATTTT. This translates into CASSQGTGANQPQHF.

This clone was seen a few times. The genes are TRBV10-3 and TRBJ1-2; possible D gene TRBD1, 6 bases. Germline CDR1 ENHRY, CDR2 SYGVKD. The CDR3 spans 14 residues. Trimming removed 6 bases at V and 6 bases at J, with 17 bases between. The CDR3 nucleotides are TGTGCCATCAGGGAGGAGGGCAGGGGTAATGGCTACACCTTC. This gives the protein CAIREEGRGNGYTF.

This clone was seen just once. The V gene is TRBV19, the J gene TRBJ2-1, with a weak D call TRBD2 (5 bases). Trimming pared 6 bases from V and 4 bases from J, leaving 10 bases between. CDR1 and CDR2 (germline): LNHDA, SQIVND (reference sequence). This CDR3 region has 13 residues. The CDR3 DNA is TGTGCCAGTAGACTGGACTTTTACAATGAGCAGTTCTTC. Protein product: CASRLDFYNEQFF.

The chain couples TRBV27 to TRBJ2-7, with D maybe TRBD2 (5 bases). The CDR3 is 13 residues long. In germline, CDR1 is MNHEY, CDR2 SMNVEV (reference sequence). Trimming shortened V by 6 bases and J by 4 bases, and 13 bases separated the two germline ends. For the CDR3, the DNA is TGTGCCAGCAGAGGCGCGGGTAAATACGAGCAGTACTTC. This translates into CASRGAGKYEQYF.

The CDR3 reads CASGGTSGYNEQFF. CDR3 coding DNA: TGTGCCAGCGGTGGGACTAGCGGATACAATGAGCAGTTCTTC. The chain carries TRBV9 and TRBJ2-1, with 11 bases that match TRBD2. The length of the CDR3 is 14 residues. The trim removed 7 bases at V and 4 bases at J, leaving 4 bases unmatched. The germline V gene has CDR1 SGDLS and CDR2 YYNGEE.

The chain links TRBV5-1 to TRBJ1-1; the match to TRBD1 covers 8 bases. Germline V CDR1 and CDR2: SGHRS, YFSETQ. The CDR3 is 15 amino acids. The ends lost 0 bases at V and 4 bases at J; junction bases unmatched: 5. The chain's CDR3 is CASSLGGTGSTEAFF. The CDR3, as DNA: TGCGCCAGCAGCTTGGGAGGGACAGGCAGCACTGAAGCTTTCTTT.

This CDR3 reads CASGAGRAGELFF. CDR3 in DNA: TGTGCCAGCGGGGCAGGGAGGGCCGGGGAGCTGTTTTTT. J is TRBJ2-2 and V is TRBV6-6; 7 bases agree with TRBD2. The germline CDR1 and CDR2 sequences are MNHNY and SVGAGI (reference sequence). With V trimmed by 8 bases and J by 6 bases, 6 bases remained unmatched. CDR3 length: 13 amino acids.

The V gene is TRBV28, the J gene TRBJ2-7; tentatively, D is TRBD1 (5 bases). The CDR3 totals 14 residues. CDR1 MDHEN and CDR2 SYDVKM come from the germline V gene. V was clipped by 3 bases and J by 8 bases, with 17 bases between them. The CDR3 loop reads CASSLTADMGQQYF. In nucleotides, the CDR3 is TGTGCCAGCAGTTTGACAGCAGACATGGGGCAGCAGTACTTC.

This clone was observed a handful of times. The CDR3 DNA sequence: TGTGCCAGCACCATGGGTCTAGGTCGGGAGCAGTACTTC. This codes for CASTMGLGREQYF. This chain uses TRBV25-1 with TRBJ2-7; D is undetermined. Germline V gene sequence: CDR1 MGHDK, CDR2 SYGVNS. V shed 7 bases and J shed 7 bases, with 17 bases lying between them. The CDR3 contains 13 residues.

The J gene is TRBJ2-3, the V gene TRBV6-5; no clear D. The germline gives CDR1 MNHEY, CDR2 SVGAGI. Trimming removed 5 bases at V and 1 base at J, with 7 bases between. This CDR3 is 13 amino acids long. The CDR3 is CASSESGTDTQYF. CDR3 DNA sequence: TGTGCCAGCAGTGAAAGCGGCACAGATACGCAGTATTTT.

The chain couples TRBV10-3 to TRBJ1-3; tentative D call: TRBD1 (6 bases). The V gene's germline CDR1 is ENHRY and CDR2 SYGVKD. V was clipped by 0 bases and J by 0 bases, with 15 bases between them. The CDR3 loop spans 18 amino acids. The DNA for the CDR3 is TGTGCCATCAGTGAGTCTCGGGACACTCCTTACTCTGGAAACACCATATATTTT. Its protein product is CAISESRDTPYSGNTIYF.

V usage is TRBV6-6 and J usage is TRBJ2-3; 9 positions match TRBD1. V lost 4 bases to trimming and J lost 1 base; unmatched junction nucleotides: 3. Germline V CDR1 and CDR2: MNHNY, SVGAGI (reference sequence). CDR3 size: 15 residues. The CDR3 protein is CASSSRQGGTDTQYF. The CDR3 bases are TGTGCCAGCAGTTCCCGACAGGGGGGCACAGATACGCAGTATTTT.

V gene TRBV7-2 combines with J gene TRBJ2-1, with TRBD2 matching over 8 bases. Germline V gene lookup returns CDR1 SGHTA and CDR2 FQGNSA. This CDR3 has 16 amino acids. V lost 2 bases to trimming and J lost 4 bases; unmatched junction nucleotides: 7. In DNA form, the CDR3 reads TGTGCCAGCAGCTTAAGGGCGGTAGCGGGGTACAATGAGCAGTTCTTC. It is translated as CASSLRAVAGYNEQFF.

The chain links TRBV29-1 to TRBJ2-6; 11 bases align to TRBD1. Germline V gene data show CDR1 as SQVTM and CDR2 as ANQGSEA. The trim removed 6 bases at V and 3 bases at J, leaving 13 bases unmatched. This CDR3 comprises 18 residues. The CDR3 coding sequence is TGCAGCGTCCCCGGGGGGGGACAGGGGGTGTTTGGGGCCAACGTCCTGACTTTC. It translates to CSVPGGGQGVFGANVLTF.

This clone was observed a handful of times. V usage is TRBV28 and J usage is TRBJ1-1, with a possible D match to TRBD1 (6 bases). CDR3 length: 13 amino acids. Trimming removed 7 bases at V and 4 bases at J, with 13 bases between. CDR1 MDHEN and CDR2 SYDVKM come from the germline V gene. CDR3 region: CASIPGQTTEAFF. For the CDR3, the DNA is TGTGCCAGCATACCAGGACAGACCACTGAAGCTTTCTTT.

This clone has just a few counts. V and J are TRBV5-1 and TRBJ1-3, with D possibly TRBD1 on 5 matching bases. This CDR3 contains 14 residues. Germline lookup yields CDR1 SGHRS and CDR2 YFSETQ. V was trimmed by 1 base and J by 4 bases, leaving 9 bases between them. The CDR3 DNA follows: TGCGCCAGCAGCTTGAGGGCAGGGGGAAACACCATATATTTT. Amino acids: CASSLRAGGNTIYF.

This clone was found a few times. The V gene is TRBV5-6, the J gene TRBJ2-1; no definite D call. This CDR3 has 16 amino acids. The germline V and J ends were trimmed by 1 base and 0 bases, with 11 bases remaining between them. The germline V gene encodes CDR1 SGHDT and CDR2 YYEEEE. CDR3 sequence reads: CASSLFTINSYNEQFF. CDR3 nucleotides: TGTGCCAGCAGCTTGTTTACAATTAACTCCTACAATGAGCAGTTCTTC.

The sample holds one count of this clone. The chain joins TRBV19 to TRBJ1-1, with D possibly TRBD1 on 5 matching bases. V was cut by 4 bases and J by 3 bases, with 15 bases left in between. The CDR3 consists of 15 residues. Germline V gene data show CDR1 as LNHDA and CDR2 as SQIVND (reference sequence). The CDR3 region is CASSTRGGIYTEAFF. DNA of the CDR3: TGTGCCAGTAGTACTAGGGGAGGGATTTACACTGAAGCTTTCTTT.